The 17 T cell receptor beta chains reported below all come from one sample, sequenced in a study of cytomegalovirus exposure and HLA in healthy donors. The primer mix had 60 Vbeta and 13 Jbeta primers. This table comes from immunoSEQ multiplex PCR, and its TCRdb copy is limited to in-frame clones, with some not included. Of 150,000 to 250,000 clones in the sample, approximately 78% were seen once. The sample comprised PBMCs. These receptors originate from a woman between 50 and 59 years old in good health and CMV-seropositive.

This sequence joins TRBV27 and TRBJ2-5, with a weak D call TRBD2 (6 bases). This CDR3 has 13 amino acids. Germline V lookup: CDR1 MNHEY, CDR2 SMNVEV (reference sequence). V shed 6 bases and J shed 3 bases, with 11 bases lying between them. The CDR3 here is CASSRLDEETQYF. In DNA form, the CDR3 reads TGTGCCAGCAGCCGACTAGATGAAGAGACCCAGTACTTC.

This rearrangement joins TRBV9 to TRBJ2-7; TRBD1 matches at 11 bases. The CDR3 extends over 14 amino acids. Germline CDR1 is SGDLS and CDR2 is YYNGEE. V gave up 4 bases and J gave up 4 bases; unmatched junction bases: 4. CDR3: CASSPGQGAYEQYF. CDR3 coding DNA: TGTGCCAGCAGCCCCGGACAGGGGGCTTACGAGCAGTACTTC.

On this clone: The sample holds other DNA sequences that translate to the same CDR3. The chain links TRBV5-1 to TRBJ1-2; D not certain. The CDR3 length is 12 residues. Trimming removed 2 bases from V and 3 bases from J, with 5 bases in between. Germline lookup yields CDR1 SGHRS and CDR2 YFSETQ. This CDR3 is CASSFGDYGYTF. The CDR3 coding sequence is TGCGCCAGCAGCTTCGGTGACTATGGCTACACCTTC.

The chain links TRBV27 to TRBJ2-2; maybe TRBD2 (5 bases). The V gene's germline CDR1 is MNHEY and CDR2 SMNVEV (reference sequence). V shed 5 bases and J shed 2 bases, with 18 bases lying between them. The CDR3 loop spans 17 amino acids. Written as DNA, the CDR3 is TGTGCCAGCAGTCTTTTCGGGGTAGCGCTCAACACCGGGGAGCTGTTTTTT. This encodes CASSLFGVALNTGELFF.

V gene TRBV7-8 combines with J gene TRBJ1-5; 9 bases are a match to TRBD1. Germline loops: CDR1 SGHVS, CDR2 FQNEAQ. The CDR3 is 16 amino acids. V lost 6 bases, J lost 0 bases, and 6 bases stayed unmatched. The CDR3 loop reads CASSYRTGDSNQPQHF. CDR3 bases: TGTGCCAGCAGTTATCGGACAGGGGATAGCAATCAGCCCCAGCATTTT. Full variable domain (missing parts from reference TRBV7-8 and TRBJ1-5): GAGVSQSPRYKVAKRGQDVALRCDPISGHVSLFWYQQALGQGPEFLTYFQNEAQLDKSGLPSDRFFAERPEGSVSTLKIQRTQQEDSAVYLCASSYRTGDSNQPQHFGDGTRLSIL.

This clone was counted once. V gene TRBV19 combines with J gene TRBJ2-5; 8 bases are shared with TRBD1. The CDR3 totals 13 residues. Germline CDR1 reads LNHDA; CDR2 reads SQIVND (reference sequence). The ends lost 8 bases at V and 5 bases at J; junction bases unmatched: 7. The DNA for the CDR3 is TGTGCCAGTGAAGACAGGGGCGGGGAGACCCAGTACTTC. Translated, it gives CASEDRGGETQYF.

This chain links TRBV11-3 with TRBJ2-3, with D possibly TRBD2 on 5 matching bases. The germline CDR1 and CDR2 sequences are SGHNT and YENEEA. Trimming removed 1 base at V and 1 base at J, with 9 bases between. This CDR3 is built from 15 residues. CDR3 protein: CASSLGGLGTDTQYF. The CDR3 DNA reads as TGTGCCAGCAGCTTAGGAGGGCTTGGCACAGATACGCAGTATTTT.

V usage is TRBV5-1 and J usage is TRBJ1-3, with 8 bases identical to TRBD1. This CDR3 is 16 amino acids long. After removal of 4 bases from V and 3 bases from J, the junction contained 9 bases not matched to a gene. The germline V gene has CDR1 SGHRS and CDR2 YFSETQ. The CDR3 region is CASSQSPGTGGNTIYF. CDR3 bases: TGCGCCAGCAGCCAAAGCCCGGGGACAGGTGGAAACACCATATATTTT. Based on the CDR3 plus reference TRBV5-1 and TRBJ1-3, the full variable domain is KAGVTQTPRYLIKTRGQQVTLSCSPISGHRSVSWYQQTPGQGLQFLFEYFSETQRNKGNFPGRFSGRQFSNSRSEMNVSTLELGDSALYLCASSQSPGTGGNTIYFGEGSWLTVV.

V usage is TRBV5-1 and J usage is TRBJ1-4; TRBD1 matches 7 bases. V trimming: 2 bases; J trimming: 4 bases; junction bases outside the gene matches: 5. Germline V gene data show CDR1 as SGHRS and CDR2 as YFSETQ. This CDR3 is built from 15 residues. CDR3 sequence: CASSLLTGDNEKLFF. CDR3 sequence (DNA): TGCGCCAGCAGCTTACTAACAGGGGATAATGAAAAACTGTTTTTT. The full variable domain, with the rest looked up from reference TRBV5-1 and TRBJ1-4, is KAGVTQTPRYLIKTRGQQVTLSCSPISGHRSVSWYQQTPGQGLQFLFEYFSETQRNKGNFPGRFSGRQFSNSRSEMNVSTLELGDSALYLCASSLLTGDNEKLFFGSGTQLSVL.

V and J are TRBV7-6 and TRBJ2-1, with D possibly TRBD1 on 5 matching bases. This CDR3 region has 16 residues. Germline V lookup: CDR1 SGHVS, CDR2 FNYEAQ. Trimming removed 1 base at V and 6 bases at J, with 16 bases between. This chain's CDR3 is CASSLVGSIRGNEQFF. DNA of the CDR3: TGTGCCAGCAGCTTAGTTGGCTCTATTAGGGGCAATGAGCAGTTCTTC.

This clone was detected only once. The chain recombines TRBV28 with TRBJ1-4; 7 bases align to TRBD1. The germline V gene encodes CDR1 MDHEN and CDR2 SYDVKM. V lost 6 bases and J lost 10; bases outside the gene matches: 17. The CDR3 extends over 16 amino acids. The DNA of the CDR3 is TGTGCCAGCAGCCCTTTGAGGACAGGAGGGGTAGGAAAACTGTTTTTT. Amino acids: CASSPLRTGGVGKLFF.

The chain couples TRBV19 to TRBJ1-5; TRBD1 agrees at 7 bases. The junction had 9 bases not matched to a gene; V was cut back by 3 bases and J by 7 bases. Germline lookup yields CDR1 LNHDA and CDR2 SQIVND (reference sequence). The CDR3 extends over 15 amino acids. The CDR3 region has the DNA TGTGCCAGTAGTATCGACAGGGTTGATGCGCAGCCCCAGCATTTT. It codes for CASSIDRVDAQPQHF.

Only a few counts were recorded for this clone. This chain uses TRBV7-8 with TRBJ2-3; D perhaps matches TRBD2 (5 bases). V was trimmed by 3 bases and J by 1 base, leaving 14 bases between them. Germline V gene lookup returns CDR1 SGHVS and CDR2 FQNEAQ. The CDR3 contains 16 residues. Written as DNA, the CDR3 is TGTGCCAGCAGCTTCAGACTCCCGAGGGGCACAGATACGCAGTATTTT. Residues: CASSFRLPRGTDTQYF.

The V call is TRBV19, the J call TRBJ2-3; TRBD2 matches 9 bases. The length of the CDR3 is 15 residues. Germline loops: CDR1 LNHDA, CDR2 SQIVND (reference sequence). Losses at the gene ends were 6 bases for V and 4 bases for J; bases not matched to a gene: 8. The CDR3 coding sequence is TGTGCCAGTAGGAGTCTCTTAGCGGGAGCAGATACGCAGTATTTT. It codes for CASRSLLAGADTQYF.

The chain recombines TRBV10-3 with TRBJ2-5; 9 positions agree with TRBD1. V was pared by 6 bases and J by 4 bases, with 3 bases of the junction left unmatched. The CDR3 spans 13 residues. From germline, CDR1 is ENHRY and CDR2 SYGVKD. The CDR3 bases are TGTGCCATCAGAACAGGGGGCACAGAGACCCAGTACTTC. Its protein product is CAIRTGGTETQYF.

The CDR3 DNA reads as TGTGCCAGCAGGCCTGTGGGGCGGAACACTGAAGCTTTCTTT. This sequence encodes CASRPVGRNTEAFF. The chain recombines TRBV11-2 with TRBJ1-1; possibly TRBD1 for D (5 bases). The CDR3 covers 14 residues. Trimming shortened V by 6 bases and J by 1 base, and 12 bases separated the two germline ends. Germline CDR1 and CDR2: SGHAT and FQNNGV.

The chain links TRBV10-2 to TRBJ2-2, with TRBD1 matching 7 bases. This CDR3 is 13 amino acids long. Trimming at V came to 5 bases and at J to 6 bases, leaving 3 bases not matched to a gene. Per germline, CDR1 WSHSY and CDR2 SAAADI. CDR3 sequence reads: CASSPTGAGELFF. The CDR3 region has the DNA TGCGCCAGCAGTCCTACAGGGGCCGGGGAGCTGTTTTTT.